Presented here are 7 T cell receptor beta chains from one specimen sequenced in a study of shared clonotypes between healthy human individuals. Assay: immunoSEQ multiplex PCR; the TCRdb copy retains only in-frame clones and omits some. Found here are about 690,000 clones, 90% of them singletons; the top ten hold 34%. The sequenced sample was memory CD8+ T cells from PBMCs. The subset was: CD45RO+ cells pooled with CCR7-negative TemRA cells. The receptor source for this set is a man between 18 and 29 years old in good health. Some clones in this sample may be carry-over from other donors' samples.

The count of this clone is one. Different DNA sequences within this sample yield the same CDR3. The V gene is TRBV27, the J gene TRBJ2-7, with no clear D. Trimming shortened V by 1 base and J by 2 bases, and 9 bases separated the two germline ends. This CDR3 region has 14 residues. Germline lookup yields CDR1 MNHEY and CDR2 SMNVEV (reference sequence). CDR3 in amino acids: CASSLLGPTYEQYF. In DNA, the CDR3 is TGTGCCAGCAGTTTATTAGGGCCTACCTACGAGCAGTACTTC.

This clone was counted between two and nine times. V and J are TRBV5-1 and TRBJ2-1, with 9 bases aligning to TRBD2. Trimming cost V 4 bases and J 0 bases; bases outside gene matches: 5. Germline CDR1 is SGHRS and CDR2 is YFSETQ. This CDR3 is built from 16 residues. The CDR3 nucleotides are TGCGCCAGCAGCCCGACTAGCGGTAGCTCCTACAATGAGCAGTTCTTC. Residues: CASSPTSGSSYNEQFF.

The CDR3 loop reads CASSVGGTHYEQYF. The CDR3 region has the DNA TGTGCCAGCAGCGTAGGAGGGACTCACTACGAGCAGTACTTC. The chain couples TRBV9 to TRBJ2-7; tentatively, D is TRBD2 (6 bases). The CDR3 length is 14 residues. V was cut by 0 bases and J by 3 bases, with 10 bases left in between. The germline V gene has CDR1 SGDLS and CDR2 YYNGEE. The full variable domain, its missing parts supplied by reference TRBV9 and TRBJ2-7, is DSGVTQTPKHLITATGQRVTLRCSPRSGDLSVYWYQQSLDQGLQFLIQYYNGEERAKGNILERFSAQQFPDLHSELNLSSLELGDSALYFCASSVGGTHYEQYFGPGTRLTVT.

V usage is TRBV19 and J usage is TRBJ1-5; D is possibly TRBD1 (5 bases). CDR3 length: 16 amino acids. Trimming took 3 bases from V and 1 from J, leaving 13 bases between them. Looked up from germline, CDR1 is LNHDA and CDR2 is SQIVND (reference sequence). The CDR3 region is CASSITGTESNQPQHF. The CDR3 coding sequence is TGTGCCAGTAGTATCACCGGGACGGAGAGCAATCAGCCCCAGCATTTT.

This chain joins TRBV4-2 and TRBJ1-2, with a tentative D call TRBD1 (6 bases). Trimming pared 0 bases from V and 8 bases from J, leaving 16 bases between. The CDR3 totals 15 residues. Germline CDR1 LGHNA, CDR2 YNFKEQ. CDR3 bases: TGTGCCAGCAGCCAAGATTATGCAGGGGCGAGCGGCTACACCTTC. Translated, it gives CASSQDYAGASGYTF.

The genes are TRBV6-5 and TRBJ2-7; D may correspond to TRBD1 or TRBD2 (7 bases each). Trimming removed 7 bases from V and 2 bases from J, with 15 bases in between. Germline V gene lookup returns CDR1 MNHEY and CDR2 SVGAGI. The CDR3 contains 14 residues. The CDR3 nucleotides are TGTGCCAGCACCCAGGGGGGGGGAACCTACGAGCAGTACTTC. Translated, it gives CASTQGGGTYEQYF.

This clone was seen once. This chain joins TRBV18 and TRBJ1-5, with D uncertain. V was cut by 3 bases and J by 3 bases, with 12 bases left in between. This CDR3 spans 15 amino acids. The V gene's germline CDR1 is KGHSH and CDR2 LQKENI. As DNA, the CDR3 is TGTGCCAGCTCACCTTACACCGGGCCCAATCAGCCCCAGCATTTT. It specifies CASSPYTGPNQPQHF.